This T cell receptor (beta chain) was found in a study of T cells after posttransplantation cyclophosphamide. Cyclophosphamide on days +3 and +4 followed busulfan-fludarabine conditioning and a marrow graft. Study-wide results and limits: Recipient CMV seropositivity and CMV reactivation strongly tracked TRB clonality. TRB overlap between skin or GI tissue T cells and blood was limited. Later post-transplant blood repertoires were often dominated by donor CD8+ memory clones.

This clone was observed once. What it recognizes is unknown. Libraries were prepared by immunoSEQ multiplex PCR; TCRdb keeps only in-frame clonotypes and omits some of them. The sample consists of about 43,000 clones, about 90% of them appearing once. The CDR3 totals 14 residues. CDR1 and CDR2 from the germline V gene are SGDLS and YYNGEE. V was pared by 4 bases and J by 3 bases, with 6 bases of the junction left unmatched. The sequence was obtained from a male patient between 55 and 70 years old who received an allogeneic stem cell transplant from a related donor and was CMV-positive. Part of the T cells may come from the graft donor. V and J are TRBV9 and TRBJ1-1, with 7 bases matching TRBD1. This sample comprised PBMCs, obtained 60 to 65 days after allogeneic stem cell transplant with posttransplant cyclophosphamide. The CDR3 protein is CASSSGQAYTEAFF. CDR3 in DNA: TGTGCCAGCAGCTCCGGACAGGCATACACTGAAGCTTTCTTT.